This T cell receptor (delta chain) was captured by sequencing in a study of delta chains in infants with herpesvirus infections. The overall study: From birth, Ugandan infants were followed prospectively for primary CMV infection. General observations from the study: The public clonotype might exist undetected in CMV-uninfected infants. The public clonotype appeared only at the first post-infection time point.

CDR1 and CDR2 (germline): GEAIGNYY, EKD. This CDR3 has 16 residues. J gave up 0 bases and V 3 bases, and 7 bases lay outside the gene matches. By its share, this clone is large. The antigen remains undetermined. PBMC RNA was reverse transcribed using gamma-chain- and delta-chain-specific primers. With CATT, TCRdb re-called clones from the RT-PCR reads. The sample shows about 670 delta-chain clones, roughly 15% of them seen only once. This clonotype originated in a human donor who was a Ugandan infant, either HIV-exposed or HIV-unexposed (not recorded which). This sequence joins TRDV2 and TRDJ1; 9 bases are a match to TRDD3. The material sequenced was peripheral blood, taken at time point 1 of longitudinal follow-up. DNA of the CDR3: TGTGCCTGTGACGGCTTACTGGGGGAGTACACCGATAAACTCATCTTT. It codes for CACDGLLGEYTDKLIF.